The 3 T cell receptor beta chains reported below all come from one sample, sequenced in a study of patients and donors after allogeneic stem cell transplantation. One entry per CDR3 protein, called by TCRdb with MiXCR from the RT-PCR reads. The sample records about 230,000 distinct CDR3 sequences, about 14% being singletons. The specimen was blood, either unsorted or a sorted T cell fraction (not recorded which). These receptors were collected from a human donor who was either an allogeneic HSCT recipient or a stem cell or donor lymphocyte infusion donor (not recorded which). It is not recorded whose cells these are; they may come from a transplant donor.

In its sample, this clonotype was seen many times. V and J are TRBV10-3 and TRBJ2-5; tentative D call: TRBD1 (5 bases). The germline V and J ends were trimmed by 5 bases and 2 bases, with 9 bases remaining between them. The germline V gene encodes CDR1 ENHRY and CDR2 SYGVKD. The CDR3 loop spans 13 amino acids. In nucleotides, the CDR3 is TGTGCCATCAGTACGCAGGGACAAGAGACCCAGTACTTC. Protein: CAISTQGQETQYF.

In this sample, this clonotype turned up a few times. The V gene is TRBV25-1, the J gene TRBJ1-6; D unresolved. CDR3 length: 15 residues. The ends were cut back, 4 bases at V and 0 bases at J, with 7 bases in the middle. Germline V gives CDR1 MGHDK, CDR2 SYGVNS. The CDR3 sequence: CASSVQSSYNSPLHF. For the CDR3, the DNA is TGTGCCAGCAGTGTGCAGAGCTCCTATAATTCACCCCTCCACTTT.

This clonotype turned up a few times. V is TRBV20-1 and J is TRBJ2-7; D might be TRBD1 (5 bases). In germline, CDR1 is DFQATT, CDR2 SNEGSKA (reference sequence). This CDR3 comprises 12 residues. Trimming removed 6 bases at V and 3 bases at J, with 12 bases between. In DNA, the CDR3 is TGCAGTGCCATCGCCGACAGCTACGAGCAGTACTTC. This codes for CSAIADSYEQYF.